The 2 T cell receptor beta chains below all came from one sample that was sequenced in a study of T-cell reconstitution after alpha-beta-depleted transplantation in children. Unique molecular identifiers were incorporated when the TCRbeta library was constructed. Using its own MiXCR run on the PCR reads, TCRdb lists one record per CDR3 protein. The table has some 460,000 distinct CDR3 sequences, 15% to 20% seen once; the top ten hold roughly 27%. Sample: PBMCs, mostly from graft donor cells, taken 360 days after TCRalphabeta/CD19-depleted stem cell transplant. These receptor sequences come from a boy younger than two who had a stem cell transplant for Wiskott-Aldrich syndrome, so the T cells may come from the graft donor.

This clonotype turned up a few times. This chain's CDR3 is CSAINLQETQYF. The CDR3 DNA reads as TGCAGCGCTATCAATTTACAAGAGACCCAGTACTTC. The chain combines TRBV29-1 with TRBJ2-5; D gene uncertain. Germline CDR1 and CDR2: SQVTM and ANQGSEA. The CDR3 consists of 12 residues. V gave up 7 bases and J gave up 2 bases, with 11 bases separating them.

V is TRBV12-3 or TRBV12-4 and J is TRBJ2-3; D gene ambiguous. This CDR3 comprises 14 residues. Trimming stripped 5 bases from V and 2 bases from J, with 11 bases between. CDR3 DNA: TGTGCCAGCAGTCCTGACTTCATCACAGATACGCAGTATTTT. This gives the protein CASSPDFITDTQYF.